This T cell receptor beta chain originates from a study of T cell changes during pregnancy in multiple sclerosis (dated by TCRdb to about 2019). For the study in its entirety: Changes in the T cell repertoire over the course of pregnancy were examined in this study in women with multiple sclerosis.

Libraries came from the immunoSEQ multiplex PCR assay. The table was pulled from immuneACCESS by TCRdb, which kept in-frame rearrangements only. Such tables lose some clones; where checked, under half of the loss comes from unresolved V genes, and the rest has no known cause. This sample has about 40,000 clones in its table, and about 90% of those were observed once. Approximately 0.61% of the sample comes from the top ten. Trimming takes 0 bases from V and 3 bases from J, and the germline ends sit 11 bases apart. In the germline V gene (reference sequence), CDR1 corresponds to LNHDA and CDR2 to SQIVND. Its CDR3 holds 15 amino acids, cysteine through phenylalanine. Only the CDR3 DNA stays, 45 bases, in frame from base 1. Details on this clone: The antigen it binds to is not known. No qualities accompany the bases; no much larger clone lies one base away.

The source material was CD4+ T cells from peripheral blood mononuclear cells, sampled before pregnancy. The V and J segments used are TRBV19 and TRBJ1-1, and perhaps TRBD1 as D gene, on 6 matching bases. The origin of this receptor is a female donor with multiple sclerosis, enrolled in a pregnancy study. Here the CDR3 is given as CASSIDFKGDTEAFF. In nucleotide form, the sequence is TGTGCCAGTAGTATAGATTTCAAGGGGGACACTGAAGCTTTCTTT. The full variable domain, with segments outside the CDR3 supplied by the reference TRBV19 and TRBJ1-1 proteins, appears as DGGITQSPKYLFRKEGQNVTLSCEQNLNHDAMYWYRQDPGQGLRLIYYSQIVNDFQKGDIAEGYSVSREKKESFPLTVTSAQKNPTAFYLCASSIDFKGDTEAFFGQGTRLTVV.